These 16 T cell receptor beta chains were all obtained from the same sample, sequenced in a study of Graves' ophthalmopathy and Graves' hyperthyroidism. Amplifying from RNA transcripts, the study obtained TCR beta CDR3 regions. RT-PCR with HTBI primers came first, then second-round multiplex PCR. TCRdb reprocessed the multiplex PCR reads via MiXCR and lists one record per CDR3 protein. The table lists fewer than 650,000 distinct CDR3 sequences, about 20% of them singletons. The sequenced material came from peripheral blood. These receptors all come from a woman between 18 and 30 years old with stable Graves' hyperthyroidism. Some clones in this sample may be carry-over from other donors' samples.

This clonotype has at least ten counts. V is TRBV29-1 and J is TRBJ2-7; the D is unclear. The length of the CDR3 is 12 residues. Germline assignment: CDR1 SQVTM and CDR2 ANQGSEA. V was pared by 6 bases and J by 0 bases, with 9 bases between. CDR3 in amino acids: CSVSDNSYEQYF. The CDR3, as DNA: TGCAGCGTCTCCGACAACTCCTACGAGCAGTACTTC.

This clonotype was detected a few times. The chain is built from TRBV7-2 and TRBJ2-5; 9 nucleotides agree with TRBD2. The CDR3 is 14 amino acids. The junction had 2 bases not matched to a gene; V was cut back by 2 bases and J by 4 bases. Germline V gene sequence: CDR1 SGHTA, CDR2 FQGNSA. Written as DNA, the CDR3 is TGTGCCAGCAGCTTACTAGCGGGGTTAGAGACCCAGTACTTC. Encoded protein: CASSLLAGLETQYF.

Here the CDR3 DNA reads TGTGCCAGCAGCGTAAAGGCGGGATCGAACACCGGGGAGCTGTTTTTT. This sequence encodes CASSVKAGSNTGELFF. J is TRBJ2-2 and V is TRBV9; the D gene is possibly TRBD2 (6 bases). Trimming pared 1 base from V and 0 bases from J, leaving 10 bases between. This CDR3 spans 16 amino acids. The germline V gene encodes CDR1 SGDLS and CDR2 YYNGEE.

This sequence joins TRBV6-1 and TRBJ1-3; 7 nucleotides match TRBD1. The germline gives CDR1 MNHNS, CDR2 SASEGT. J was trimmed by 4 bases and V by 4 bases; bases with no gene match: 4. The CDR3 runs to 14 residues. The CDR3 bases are TGTGCCAGCAGTGGTCGACAGGGAGGAAACACCATATATTTT. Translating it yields CASSGRQGGNTIYF.

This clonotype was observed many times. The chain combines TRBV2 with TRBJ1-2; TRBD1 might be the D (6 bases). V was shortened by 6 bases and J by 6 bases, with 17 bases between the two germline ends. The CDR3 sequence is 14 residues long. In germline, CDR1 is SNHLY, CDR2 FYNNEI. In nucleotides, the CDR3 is TGTGCCAGCAGGCAAACCGGGGGCCGGGATGGCTACACCTTC. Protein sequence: CASRQTGGRDGYTF.

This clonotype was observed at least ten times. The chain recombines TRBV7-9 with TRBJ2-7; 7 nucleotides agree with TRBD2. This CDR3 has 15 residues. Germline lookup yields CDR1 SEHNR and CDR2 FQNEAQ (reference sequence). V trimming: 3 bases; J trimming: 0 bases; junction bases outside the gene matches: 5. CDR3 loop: CASSFGGSLSYEQYF. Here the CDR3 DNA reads TGTGCCAGCAGCTTCGGGGGGAGTCTCTCCTACGAGCAGTACTTC.

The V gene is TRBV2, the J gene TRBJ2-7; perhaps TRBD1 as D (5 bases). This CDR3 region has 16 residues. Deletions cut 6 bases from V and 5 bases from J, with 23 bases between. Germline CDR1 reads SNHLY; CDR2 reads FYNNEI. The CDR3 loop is CASSMRQILLGNEQYF. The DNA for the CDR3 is TGTGCCAGCAGCATGAGACAGATATTGTTGGGGAACGAGCAGTACTTC.

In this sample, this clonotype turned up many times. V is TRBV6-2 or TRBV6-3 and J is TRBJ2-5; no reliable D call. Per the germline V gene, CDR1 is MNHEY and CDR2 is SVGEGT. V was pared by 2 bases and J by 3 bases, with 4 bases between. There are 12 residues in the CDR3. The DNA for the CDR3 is TGTGCCAGCAGTTACGGGGAAGAGACCCAGTACTTC. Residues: CASSYGEETQYF.

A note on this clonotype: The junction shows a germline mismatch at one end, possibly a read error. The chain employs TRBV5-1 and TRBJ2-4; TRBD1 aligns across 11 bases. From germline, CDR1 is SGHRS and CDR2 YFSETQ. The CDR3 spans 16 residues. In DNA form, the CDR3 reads TGCGCCAGCAGCTTGCAAGGACAGGGGGCCAAAAACATTAAGTACTTC. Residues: CASSLQGQGAKNIKYF.

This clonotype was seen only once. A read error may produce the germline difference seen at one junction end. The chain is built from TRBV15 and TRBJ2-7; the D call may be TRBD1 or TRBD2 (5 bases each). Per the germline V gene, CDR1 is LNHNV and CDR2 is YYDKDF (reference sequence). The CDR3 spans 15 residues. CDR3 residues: CATSGRDGSSYEQCF. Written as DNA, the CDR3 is TGTGCCACCAGCGGCCGGGACGGAAGCTCCTACGAGCAGTGCTTC.

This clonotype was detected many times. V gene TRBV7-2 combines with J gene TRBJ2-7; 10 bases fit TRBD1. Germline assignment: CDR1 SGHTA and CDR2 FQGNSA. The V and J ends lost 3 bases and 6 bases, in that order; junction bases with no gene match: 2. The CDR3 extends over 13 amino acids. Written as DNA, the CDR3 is TGTGCCAGCAGCTTCGACAGGGGGCGCGAGCAGTACTTC. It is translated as CASSFDRGREQYF.

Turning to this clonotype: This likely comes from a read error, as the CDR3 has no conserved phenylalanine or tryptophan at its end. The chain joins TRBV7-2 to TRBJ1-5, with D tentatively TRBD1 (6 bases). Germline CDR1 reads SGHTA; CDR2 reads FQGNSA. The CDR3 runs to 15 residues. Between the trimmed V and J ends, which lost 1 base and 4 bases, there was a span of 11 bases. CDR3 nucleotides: TGTGCCAGCAGCTTAGTGCCGGGGGCGAATCAGCCCCAGCATCTT. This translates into CASSLVPGANQPQHL.

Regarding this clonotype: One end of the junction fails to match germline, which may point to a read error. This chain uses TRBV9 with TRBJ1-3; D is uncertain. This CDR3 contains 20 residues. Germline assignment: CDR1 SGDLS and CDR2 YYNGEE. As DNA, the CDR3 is TGTGCCAGCAGCGTCGCTATGAACCCTGAGACCAGCCTCTCTGGAAACCCCATATATTTT. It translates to CASSVAMNPETSLSGNPIYF.

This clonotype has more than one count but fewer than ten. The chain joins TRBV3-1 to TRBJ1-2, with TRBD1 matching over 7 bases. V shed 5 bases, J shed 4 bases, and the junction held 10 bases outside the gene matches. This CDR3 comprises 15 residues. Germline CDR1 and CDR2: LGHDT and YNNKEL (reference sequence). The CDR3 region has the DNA TGTGCCAGCAGCTCCAGGGACAGAGGGTTCTATGGCTACACCTTC. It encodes CASSSRDRGFYGYTF.

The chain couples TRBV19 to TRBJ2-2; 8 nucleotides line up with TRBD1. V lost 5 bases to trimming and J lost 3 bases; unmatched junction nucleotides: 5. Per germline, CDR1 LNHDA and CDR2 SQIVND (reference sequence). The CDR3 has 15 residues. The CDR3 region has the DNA TGTGCCAGTAGTCCCCCGGACAGGGACACCGGGGAGCTGTTTTTT. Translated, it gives CASSPPDRDTGELFF. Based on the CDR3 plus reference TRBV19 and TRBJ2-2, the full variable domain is DGGITQSPKYLFRKEGQNVTLSCEQNLNHDAMYWYRQDPGQGLRLIYYSQIVNDFQKGDIAEGYSVSREKKESFPLTVTSAQKNPTAFYLCASSPPDRDTGELFFGEGSRLTVL.

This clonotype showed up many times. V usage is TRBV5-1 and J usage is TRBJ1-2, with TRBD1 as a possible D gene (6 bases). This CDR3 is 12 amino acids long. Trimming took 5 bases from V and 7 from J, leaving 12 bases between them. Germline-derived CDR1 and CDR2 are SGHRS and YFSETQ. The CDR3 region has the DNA TGCGCCAGCAGTGCCCAGGGGATTGGCTACACCTTC. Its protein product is CASSAQGIGYTF.